One sample yielded the 21 T cell receptor beta chains listed below, sequenced in a study of cytomegalovirus exposure and HLA in healthy donors. The study ran its PCR with 60 Vbeta and 13 Jbeta primers. Produced via immunoSEQ multiplex PCR; TCRdb's table is partial and in-frame only. This sample has over 120,000 clones, with less than 85% found just once. The sequenced material came from PBMCs. The source is a woman in her sixties in good health and CMV-seropositive.

The genes are TRBV6-1 and TRBJ2-7; possibly TRBD1 for D (6 bases). The CDR3 consists of 15 residues. V lost 7 bases and J 7 bases, leaving 23 bases between the germline ends. Germline assignment: CDR1 MNHNS and CDR2 SASEGT. In DNA, the CDR3 is TGTGCCAGCACCCTCCCCACCGTACGAGGGGGAGAGCAGTACTTC. Translating it yields CASTLPTVRGGEQYF.

CDR3 sequence (DNA): TGTGCCAGCAATTCCCCAGACAGCTCTGGAAACACCATATATTTT. It translates to CASNSPDSSGNTIYF. The genes are TRBV28 and TRBJ1-3; D possibly corresponds to TRBD1 (5 bases). Per the germline V gene, CDR1 is MDHEN and CDR2 is SYDVKM. The V gene lost 7 bases and the J gene lost 0 bases, with 13 bases spanning the gap. The CDR3 sequence is 15 residues long.

This clone came up once. This rearrangement joins TRBV6-6 to TRBJ1-2, with a possible D match to TRBD1 (5 bases). Per germline, CDR1 MNHNY and CDR2 SVGAGI (reference sequence). There are 13 residues in the CDR3. Trimming removed 3 bases at V and 4 bases at J, with 9 bases between. This CDR3 reads CASSYGRGYGYTF. CDR3 coding DNA: TGTGCCAGCAGTTATGGAAGGGGCTATGGCTACACCTTC.

This clone was observed a few times. V is TRBV7-2 and J is TRBJ1-3; TRBD1 matches 8 bases. Germline V gives CDR1 SGHTA, CDR2 FQGNSA. J gave up 3 bases and V 5 bases, and 9 bases lay outside the gene matches. The length of the CDR3 is 16 residues. CDR3 DNA sequence: TGTGCCAGCAGCGCCTTCCAGGGGGCAGTTGGAAACACCATATATTTT. The encoded protein is CASSAFQGAVGNTIYF.

The V and J genes are TRBV7-2 and TRBJ1-1, with D unclear. This CDR3 has 13 amino acids. V lost 1 base and J lost 4, with 7 bases in between. Germline V gene lookup returns CDR1 SGHTA and CDR2 FQGNSA. The CDR3, as DNA: TGTGCCAGCAGCTTAGATAGTCCCACTGAAGCTTTCTTT. Encoded protein: CASSLDSPTEAFF. Full variable domain (remainder filled in from reference TRBV7-2 and TRBJ1-1): GAGVSQSPSNKVTEKGKDVELRCDPISGHTALYWYRQSLGQGLEFLIYFQGNSAPDKSGLPSDRFSAERTGGSVSTLTIQRTQQEDSAVYLCASSLDSPTEAFFGQGTRLTVV.

The chain employs TRBV28 and TRBJ2-1, with 13 bases lining up with TRBD2. Losses at the gene ends were 5 bases for V and 0 bases for J; bases not matched to a gene: 4. The CDR3 is 17 amino acids. Germline V CDR1 and CDR2: MDHEN, SYDVKM. The chain's CDR3 is CASSVGTSGNSYNEQFF. For the CDR3, the DNA is TGTGCCAGCAGTGTAGGGACTAGCGGGAACTCCTACAATGAGCAGTTCTTC.

This clone was counted between two and nine times. The chain recombines TRBV7-9 with TRBJ1-1; weak D call: TRBD1 (6 bases). The ends were cut back, 4 bases at V and 7 bases at J, with 22 bases in the middle. This CDR3 is built from 16 residues. CDR1 is SEHNR, CDR2 FQNEAQ, per germline (reference sequence). The CDR3 loop is CASSSRPRTEPLEAFF. CDR3 nucleotides: TGTGCCAGCAGCTCCCGCCCCCGGACAGAGCCCCTTGAAGCTTTCTTT.

The chain joins TRBV28 to TRBJ2-7; 10 bases fit TRBD2. The CDR3 consists of 16 residues. Germline loops: CDR1 MDHEN, CDR2 SYDVKM. V gave up 4 bases and J gave up 0 bases; unmatched junction bases: 6. CDR3 nucleotides: TGTGCCAGCAGTTCCGCCGGGACTAGCGTCTCCTACGAGCAGTACTTC. Protein sequence: CASSSAGTSVSYEQYF.

The V gene is TRBV15, the J gene TRBJ1-4, with 9 bases lining up with TRBD1. Germline V CDR1 and CDR2: LNHNV, YYDKDF (reference sequence). J gave up 8 bases and V 5 bases, and 12 bases lay outside the gene matches. The CDR3 loop spans 16 amino acids. The CDR3 nucleotides are TGTGCCACCAGCCTTATGAGGGGACAGGGAGGGGAAAAACTGTTTTTT. It encodes CATSLMRGQGGEKLFF.

The chain joins TRBV5-1 to TRBJ2-1; D ambiguous. Germline lookup yields CDR1 SGHRS and CDR2 YFSETQ. This CDR3 region has 15 residues. V lost 1 base and J 5 bases, leaving 13 bases between the germline ends. CDR3 DNA sequence: TGCGCCAGCAGCTTGAGTGGGCCGGCTAACAATGAGCAGTTCTTC. This gives the protein CASSLSGPANNEQFF.

This chain connects TRBV30 to TRBJ2-7, with TRBD2 identical over 9 bases. CDR3 size: 16 residues. Germline CDR1 is GTSNPN and CDR2 is SVGIG (reference sequence). After removal of 0 bases from V and 2 bases from J, the junction contained 8 bases not matched to a gene. As DNA, the CDR3 is TGTGCCTGGAGTGTAACGTCACGCGGGAGGGCCTACGAGCAGTACTTC. The encoded protein is CAWSVTSRGRAYEQYF.

The gene calls are TRBV2 and TRBJ2-1, with D possibly being TRBD2 (6 bases). The V end was cut by 2 bases, the J end by 4 bases, with 15 bases between. Looked up from germline, CDR1 is SNHLY and CDR2 is FYNNEI. This CDR3 is built from 16 residues. The CDR3 is CASSELGSGPYNEQFF. In DNA form, the CDR3 reads TGTGCCAGCAGTGAACTCGGTAGCGGCCCTTACAATGAGCAGTTCTTC.

The chain joins TRBV7-9 to TRBJ1-1; D is possibly TRBD1 (5 bases). The CDR3 runs 17 residues. Germline CDR1 reads SEHNR; CDR2 reads FQNEAQ (reference sequence). V lost 2 bases and J 1 base, leaving 17 bases between the germline ends. The CDR3 bases are TGTGCCAGCAGCTTACCCCTGGGACTCGCTTCGAACACTGAAGCTTTCTTT. Translating it yields CASSLPLGLASNTEAFF.

The chain employs TRBV18 and TRBJ1-2, with 9 bases that match TRBD1. Per germline, CDR1 KGHSH and CDR2 LQKENI. J gave up 7 bases and V 6 bases, and 15 bases lay outside the gene matches. The CDR3 has 16 residues. The CDR3 loop is CASSPGQGLLVGGYTF. CDR3 in DNA: TGTGCCAGCTCCCCGGGACAGGGACTCCTAGTTGGTGGCTACACCTTC.

The V and J genes are TRBV6-6 and TRBJ1-5, with D perhaps matching TRBD1 (6 bases). V lost 7 bases and J 1 base, leaving 17 bases between the germline ends. The CDR3 has 16 residues. CDR1 and CDR2 (germline): MNHNY, SVGAGI (reference sequence). The CDR3 here is CASTLQGRLSNQPQHF. CDR3 DNA: TGTGCCAGCACCTTACAGGGTAGGTTAAGCAATCAGCCCCAGCATTTT.

This clone has more than one count but fewer than ten. The chain couples TRBV28 to TRBJ1-2; D gene unclear. The CDR3 runs 14 residues. Germline lookup yields CDR1 MDHEN and CDR2 SYDVKM. Trimming removed 3 bases from V and 2 bases from J, with 10 bases in between. The CDR3 region has the DNA TGTGCCAGCAGTTTGGGCCTCCAGAACTATGGCTACACCTTC. Its translation is CASSLGLQNYGYTF.

This clone was observed a handful of times. This rearrangement joins TRBV29-1 to TRBJ2-7; TRBD1 agrees at 8 bases. Germline trimming cut 7 bases from V and 5 bases from J; bases unmatched to any gene: 10. Per germline, CDR1 SQVTM and CDR2 ANQGSEA. This CDR3 comprises 13 residues. The chain's CDR3 is CSAKPGGSDEQYF. The CDR3, as DNA: TGCAGCGCAAAACCAGGGGGCAGCGACGAGCAGTACTTC.

This clone was detected only a few times. The gene calls are TRBV11-2 and TRBJ2-1, with TRBD2 identical over 8 bases. The CDR3 length is 16 residues. CDR1 is SGHAT and CDR2 is FQNNGV in the germline V gene. V dropped 2 bases and J dropped 9; count of bases not matched to a gene: 12. CDR3 loop: CASSLSRSGGRFEQFF. CDR3 DNA sequence: TGTGCCAGCAGCTTAAGTCGATCCGGCGGGAGGTTTGAGCAGTTCTTC. Full variable domain (remainder filled in from reference TRBV11-2 and TRBJ2-1): EAGVAQSPRYKIIEKRQSVAFWCNPISGHATLYWYQQILGQGPKLLIQFQNNGVVDDSQLPKDRFSAERLKGVDSTLKIQPAKLEDSAVYLCASSLSRSGGRFEQFFGPGTRLTVL.

This chain uses TRBV12-5 with TRBJ1-1, with D hard to call. The germline V gene has CDR1 LGHNT and CDR2 FRNRAP. The CDR3 spans 14 residues. V was shortened by 2 bases and J by 2 bases, with 9 bases between the two germline ends. The CDR3 sequence is CASGLWPGNTEAFF. The CDR3 region has the DNA TGTGCTAGTGGTTTGTGGCCGGGTAACACTGAAGCTTTCTTT.

The chain couples TRBV6-9 to TRBJ1-2; maybe TRBD1 (5 bases). Germline CDR1 is MNHGY and CDR2 is SVAAGI. Trimming pared 8 bases from V and 6 bases from J, leaving 10 bases between. The length of the CDR3 is 11 residues. CDR3 residues: CASLGHHGYTF. The CDR3 DNA is TGTGCCAGCCTTGGACATCATGGCTACACCTTC.

The rearrangement links TRBV6-1 to TRBJ2-7; the match to TRBD1 covers 8 bases. From germline, CDR1 is MNHNS and CDR2 SASEGT. This CDR3 contains 15 residues. J was trimmed by 2 bases and V by 7 bases; bases with no gene match: 10. The CDR3 bases are TGTGCCAGCATATCGACAGGGGCCTTTGCCTACGAGCAGTACTTC. The encoded protein is CASISTGAFAYEQYF.